These T cell receptor beta chains were read from a single sample in a study of T cells in Graves' hyperthyroidism and ophthalmopathy. TCRdb reprocessed the multiplex PCR reads via MiXCR and lists one record per CDR3 protein. The data show under 700,000 distinct CDR3 sequences, over 15% seen once. Material: blood. Every receptor here comes from a woman younger than 35 with Graves' hyperthyroidism. Both conserved end residues are trimmed from each CDR3.

v_call: TRBV28; cdr3_aa: ASRLLAGAGELF
v_call: TRBV5-4; cdr3_aa: ASSYLRAGTSGTDTQY
v_call: TRBV18; cdr3_aa: ASHLGTEETQY
v_call: TRBV12-3/TRBV12-4; cdr3_aa: ASSSSNTAYEQY
v_call: TRBV7-9; cdr3_aa: ASSYREDRGGQETQY
v_call: TRBV19; cdr3_aa: ASSPTSADTQY
v_call: TRBV3-1; cdr3_aa: ASSRYVGQAYGYT
v_call: TRBV5-1; cdr3_aa: ASKAVVGADTQY
v_call: TRBV7-2; cdr3_aa: ASSLGTTTQETQY
v_call: TRBV12-3/TRBV12-4; cdr3_aa: ASSLGGLTYEQY
v_call: TRBV29-1; cdr3_aa: SIKTEGSSPLH
v_call: TRBV7-9; cdr3_aa: ASSLGVTPGNTIY
v_call: TRBV5-1; cdr3_aa: ASSLAGSRSSGNTIY
v_call: TRBV27; cdr3_aa: ASSFISRGLAGGNEQF
v_call: TRBV20-1; cdr3_aa: SASLASGRTINEQF
v_call: TRBV12-3/TRBV12-4; cdr3_aa: ASTESRPSLSTDTQY
v_call: TRBV15; cdr3_aa: ATSRGVREPAF
v_call: TRBV7-9; cdr3_aa: ASSLAGADYGYT
v_call: TRBV4-2; cdr3_aa: ASSQLAPSYEQY
v_call: TRBV20-1; cdr3_aa: SAIRAGGYNEQF
v_call: TRBV12-3/TRBV12-4; cdr3_aa: ASTRLAGGLGARDTQY
v_call: TRBV6-5; cdr3_aa: ASSYMSPGVGGTGELF
v_call: TRBV25-1; cdr3_aa: ASSKRSIAIQETQY
v_call: TRBV6-5; cdr3_aa: ASKSSGVSYNEQF
v_call: TRBV2; cdr3_aa: ASSGTSGRYSYEQY
v_call: TRBV10-3; cdr3_aa: AILDGTQY
v_call: TRBV3-1; cdr3_aa: ASRQKGGSSYEQY
v_call: TRBV12-3/TRBV12-4; cdr3_aa: ASSLDGGRGYT
v_call: TRBV10-3; cdr3_aa: AISDHIPGPDTQY
v_call: TRBV4-3; cdr3_aa: ASSSRIANTGELF
v_call: TRBV7-9; cdr3_aa: ASSSLGQGAYEQY
v_call: TRBV6-6; cdr3_aa: ASSYGGPPYEQY
v_call: TRBV24-1; cdr3_aa: ATSDLKDRGEQY
v_call: TRBV20-1; cdr3_aa: SAGAGGPANEQF
v_call: TRBV20-1; cdr3_aa: SALDGAEEQY
v_call: TRBV20-1; cdr3_aa: SAPSPGRYEQY
v_call: TRBV7-3; cdr3_aa: ASSLLAGGPSITGELF
v_call: TRBV20-1; cdr3_aa: SARPPTGATEAF
v_call: TRBV7-9; cdr3_aa: ASSWAGGSNQPQH
v_call: TRBV3-1; cdr3_aa: ASSQDQREVETQY
v_call: TRBV11-2; cdr3_aa: ASSLGFGGQGLTYEQY
v_call: TRBV19; cdr3_aa: ASRGGIGTEAF
v_call: TRBV6-1; cdr3_aa: ASSGTLLATNEKLF
v_call: TRBV3-1; cdr3_aa: ASSQRTGGHEQY
v_call: TRBV3-1; cdr3_aa: ASSPSPRETQY
v_call: TRBV2; cdr3_aa: ASAARGQGRGQPQH
v_call: TRBV9; cdr3_aa: ASSPEAWSGANVLT
v_call: TRBV19; cdr3_aa: ASSRYSAEDNEQF
v_call: TRBV28; cdr3_aa: ASSFGDSSYNEQF
v_call: TRBV7-9; cdr3_aa: ASSLSWGQGANEQF
v_call: TRBV6-1; cdr3_aa: ASGEGGETQY
v_call: TRBV12-3/TRBV12-4; cdr3_aa: ASSPAGRGLYEQY
v_call: TRBV5-6; cdr3_aa: ASSLAGSGIDNEQF